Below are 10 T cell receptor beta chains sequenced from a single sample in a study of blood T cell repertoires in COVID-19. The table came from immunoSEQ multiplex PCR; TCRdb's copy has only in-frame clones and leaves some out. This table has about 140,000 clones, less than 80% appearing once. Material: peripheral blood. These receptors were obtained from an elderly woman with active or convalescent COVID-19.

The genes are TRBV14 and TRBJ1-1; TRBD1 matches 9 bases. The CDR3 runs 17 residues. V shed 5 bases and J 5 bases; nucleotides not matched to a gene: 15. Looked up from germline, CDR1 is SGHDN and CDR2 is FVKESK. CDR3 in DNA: TGTGCCAGCAGCAGAGGACAGGGGCTTCTTTTTGGTACTGAAGCTTTCTTT. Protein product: CASSRGQGLLFGTEAFF.

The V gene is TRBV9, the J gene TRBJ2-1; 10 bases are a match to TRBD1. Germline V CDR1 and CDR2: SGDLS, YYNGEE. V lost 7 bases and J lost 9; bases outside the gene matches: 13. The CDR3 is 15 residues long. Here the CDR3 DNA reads TGTGCCAGCGGGATCGGGACAGGGGAATCGAGTGAGCAGTTCTTC. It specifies CASGIGTGESSEQFF.

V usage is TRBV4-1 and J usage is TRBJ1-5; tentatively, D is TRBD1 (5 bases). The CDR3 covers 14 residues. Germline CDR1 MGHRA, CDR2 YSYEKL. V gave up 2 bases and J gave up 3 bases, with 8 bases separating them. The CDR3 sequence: CASSQRGINQPQHF. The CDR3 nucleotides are TGCGCCAGCAGCCAAAGGGGAATCAATCAGCCCCAGCATTTT.

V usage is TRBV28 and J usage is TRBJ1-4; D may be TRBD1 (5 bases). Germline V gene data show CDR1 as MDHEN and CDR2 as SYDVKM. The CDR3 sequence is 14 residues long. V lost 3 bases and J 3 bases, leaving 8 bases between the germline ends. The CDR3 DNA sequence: TGTGCCAGCAGTTTTGGGGGGGCTAATGAAAAACTGTTTTTT. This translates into CASSFGGANEKLFF.

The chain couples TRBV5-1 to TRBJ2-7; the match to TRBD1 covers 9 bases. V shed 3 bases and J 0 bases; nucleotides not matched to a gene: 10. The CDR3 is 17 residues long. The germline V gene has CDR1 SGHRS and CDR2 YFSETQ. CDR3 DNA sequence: TGCGCCAGCAGCTCGGGACAGGGTCGAAGCGTCTCCTACGAGCAGTACTTC. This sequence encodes CASSSGQGRSVSYEQYF.

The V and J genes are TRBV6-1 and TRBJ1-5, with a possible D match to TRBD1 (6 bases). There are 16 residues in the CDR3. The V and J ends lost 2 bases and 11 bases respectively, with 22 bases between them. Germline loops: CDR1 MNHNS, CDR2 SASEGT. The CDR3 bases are TGTGCCAGCAGTGAAAGACAGGCGTCTACCCCACAGGCCCAGCATTTT. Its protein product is CASSERQASTPQAQHF.

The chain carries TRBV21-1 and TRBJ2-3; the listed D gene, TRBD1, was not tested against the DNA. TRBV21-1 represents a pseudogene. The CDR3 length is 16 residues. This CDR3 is CASSPKDRDSTDTQYF. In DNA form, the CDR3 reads TGTGCCAGCAGCCCCAAGGACAGGGATAGCACAGATACGCAGTATTTT.

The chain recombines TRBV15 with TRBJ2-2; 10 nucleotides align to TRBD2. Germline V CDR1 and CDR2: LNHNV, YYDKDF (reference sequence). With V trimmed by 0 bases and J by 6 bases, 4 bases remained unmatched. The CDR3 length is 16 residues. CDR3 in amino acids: CATSREAGGFAGELFF. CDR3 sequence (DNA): TGTGCCACCAGCAGAGAAGCGGGGGGGTTTGCCGGGGAGCTGTTTTTT.

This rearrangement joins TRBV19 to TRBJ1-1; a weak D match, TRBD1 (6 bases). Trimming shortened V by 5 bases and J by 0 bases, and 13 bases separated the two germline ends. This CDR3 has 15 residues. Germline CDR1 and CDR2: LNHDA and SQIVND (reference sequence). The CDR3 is CASSVTGHMNTEAFF. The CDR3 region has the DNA TGTGCCAGTAGTGTAACGGGACACATGAACACTGAAGCTTTCTTT.

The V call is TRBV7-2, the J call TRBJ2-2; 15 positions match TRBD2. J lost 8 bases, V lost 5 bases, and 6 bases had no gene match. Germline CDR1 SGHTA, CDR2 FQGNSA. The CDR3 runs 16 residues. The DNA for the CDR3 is TGTGCCAGCAGCCTCGGACTAGCGGGGGGGCGAGGGGAGCTGTTTTTT. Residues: CASSLGLAGGRGELFF.